The rows below give T cell receptor beta chains drawn from one sample of a study of blood T cells in healthy people across ages. TCRdb processed the 5' RACE reads anew with MiXCR; each CDR3 protein has one entry. The repertoire includes some 750,000 distinct CDR3 sequences, 20% to 25% of them detected once, and about 22% sits in the top ten. Sample: blood. These receptors came from a man in his 70s in good health. The CDR3 runs from the conserved cysteine through the conserved F or W. Each record gives: V gene, clone size, J gene, CDR3 length, D gene, CDR3 protein, CDR3 DNA. D genes are given only for firm matches. Rows give clone size only sometimes, using once, few, many, or a class for an expanded clone.

TRBV7-2	-	TRBJ2-2	13	-	CASSSRGFGELFF	TGTGCCAGCAGCTCCCGGGGGTTCGGGGAGCTGTTTTTT
TRBV3-1	-	TRBJ1-1	14	TRBD1	CASSHSRGYTEVFF	TGTGCCAGCAGCCACAGCAGGGGGTACACTGAAGTTTTCTTT
TRBV29-1	-	TRBJ2-1	12	-	CSVDHKVNEQFF	TGCAGCGTTGACCATAAGGTTAATGAGCAGTTCTTC
TRBV20-1	-	TRBJ1-2	11	-	CSAKVPYGYTF	TGCAGTGCTAAGGTTCCCTATGGCTACACCTTC
TRBV28	few	TRBJ1-5	13	-	CASSLVRNQPQHF	TGTGCCAGCAGTTTGGTTCGCAATCAGCCCCAGCATTTT
TRBV7-9	-	TRBJ2-4	17	-	CASSPTGVALAKNIQYF	TGTGCCAGCAGCCCGACAGGAGTCGCGTTAGCCAAAAACATTCAGTACTTC
TRBV12-3/TRBV12-4	few	TRBJ1-6	13	-	CASSLQRDSPLHF	TGTGCCAGCAGTTTGCAGCGGGATTCACCCCTCCACTTT
TRBV20-1	-	TRBJ2-7	15	-	CSARAGGGTLDEQYF	TGCAGTGCTAGAGCTGGGGGCGGGACCCTGGATGAGCAGTACTTC
TRBV12-3/TRBV12-4	-	TRBJ2-5	15	TRBD1	CASSLRGPYQETQYF	TGTGCCAGCAGTTTAAGGGGGCCGTACCAAGAGACCCAGTACTTC
TRBV5-1	few	TRBJ2-3	18	-	CASSLDSRTFSSTDTQYF	TGCGCCAGCAGCTTGGATTCCCGTACCTTCTCTAGCACAGATACGCAGTATTTT
TRBV7-2	-	TRBJ2-1	15	TRBD2	CASSLGTSGIGEQFF	TGTGCCAGCAGCTTAGGGACTAGCGGGATCGGTGAGCAGTTCTTC
TRBV20-1	-	TRBJ2-7	13	-	CSAGGGISYEQYF	TGCAGTGCAGGGGGGGGGATATCCTACGAGCAGTACTTC
TRBV6-5	-	TRBJ1-4	15	-	CASTTRRESSEKLFF	TGTGCCAGCACTACCAGAAGGGAGAGTTCGGAAAAACTGTTTTTT
TRBV2	few	TRBJ1-1	13	-	CASSGNLNTEAFF	TGTGCCAGCAGTGGAAACTTAAACACTGAAGCTTTCTTT
TRBV7-6	few	TRBJ2-1	13	-	CASSFDPSREQFF	TGTGCCAGCAGCTTCGACCCGTCCCGTGAGCAGTTCTTC
TRBV5-1	few	TRBJ1-2	14	-	CASSEMDGGYGYTF	TGCGCCAGCAGCGAGATGGACGGGGGCTATGGCTACACCTTC
TRBV9	-	TRBJ2-1	14	-	CASSVEVGADEQFF	TGTGCCAGCAGCGTAGAAGTGGGGGCGGATGAGCAGTTCTTC
TRBV6-5	-	TRBJ2-1	17	-	CASSYFGRAASGNEQFF	TGTGCCAGCAGTTACTTTGGCAGGGCGGCCTCGGGGAATGAGCAGTTCTTC
TRBV29-1	-	TRBJ2-3	14	TRBD2	CSVHSAGTTDTQYF	TGCAGCGTTCACTCAGCGGGGACCACAGATACGCAGTATTTT
TRBV4-1	few	TRBJ1-2	15	-	CASSQELQYLYGYTF	TGCGCCAGCAGCCAAGAACTTCAGTACCTCTATGGCTACACCTTC
TRBV29-1	-	TRBJ2-2	14	-	CSVESVRNTGELFF	TGCAGCGTGGAGAGTGTCCGAAACACCGGGGAGCTGTTTTTT
TRBV10-3	-	TRBJ1-1	14	-	CAISEGTGFSEAFF	TGTGCCATCAGTGAGGGAACAGGGTTCTCTGAAGCTTTCTTT
TRBV20-1	few	TRBJ2-3	14	-	CSATPGRLADTRYF	TGCAGTGCTACCCCTGGGAGGTTGGCAGATACGCGGTATTTT
TRBV29-1	-	TRBJ2-3	11	-	CTTGGTDTQYF	TGCACAACGGGAGGCACAGATACGCAGTATTTT
TRBV5-1	few	TRBJ1-4	14	-	CASTLSSRNEKLFF	TGCGCCAGCACCCTGTCCTCGAGGAATGAAAAACTGTTTTTT
TRBV3-1	few	TRBJ1-6	12	-	CASSQNVAPLHF	TGTGCCAGCAGCCAGAACGTTGCACCCCTCCACTTT
TRBV6-1	-	TRBJ2-6	20	-	CASSQGGRRQGYSGANVLTF	TGTGCCAGCAGCCAAGGCGGGAGGCGACAGGGCTACTCTGGGGCCAACGTCCTGACTTTC
TRBV2	-	TRBJ2-7	11	-	CASRSVNEQYF	TGTGCCAGCAGATCGGTGAACGAGCAGTACTTC
TRBV20-1	-	TRBJ1-1	13	-	CSARDRRNTEAFF	TGCAGTGCTAGAGATAGGAGGAACACTGAAGCTTTCTTT
TRBV4-1	-	TRBJ1-1	13	TRBD1	CASSHGQGLEAFF	TGCGCCAGCAGCCACGGACAGGGCCTTGAAGCTTTCTTT
TRBV7-2	-	TRBJ2-1	15	-	CASSLAGGQNNRQFF	TGTGCCAGCAGCTTAGCGGGTGGGCAGAATAATCGACAGTTCTTC
TRBV30	-	TRBJ1-5	13	TRBD1	CAWKRDRDGPQHF	TGTGCCTGGAAGCGGGACAGGGATGGGCCCCAGCATTTT
TRBV19	-	TRBJ2-1	15	TRBD2	CASGLAGGGWGEQFF	TGTGCCAGTGGACTAGCGGGAGGAGGTTGGGGTGAGCAGTTCTTC